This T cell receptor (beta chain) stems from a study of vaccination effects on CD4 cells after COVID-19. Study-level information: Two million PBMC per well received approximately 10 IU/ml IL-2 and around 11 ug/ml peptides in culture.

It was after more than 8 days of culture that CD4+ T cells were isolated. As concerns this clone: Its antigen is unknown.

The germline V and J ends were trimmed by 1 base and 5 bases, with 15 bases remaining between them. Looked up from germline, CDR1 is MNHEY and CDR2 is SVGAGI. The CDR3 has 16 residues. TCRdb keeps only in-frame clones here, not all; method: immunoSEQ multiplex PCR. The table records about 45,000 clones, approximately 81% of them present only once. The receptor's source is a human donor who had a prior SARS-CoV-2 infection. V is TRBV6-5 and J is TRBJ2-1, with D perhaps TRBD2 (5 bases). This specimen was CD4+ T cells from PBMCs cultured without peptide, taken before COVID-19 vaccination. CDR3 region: CASSYFRADDHNEQFF. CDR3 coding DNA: TGTGCCAGCAGTTACTTTCGAGCGGACGATCACAATGAGCAGTTCTTC.